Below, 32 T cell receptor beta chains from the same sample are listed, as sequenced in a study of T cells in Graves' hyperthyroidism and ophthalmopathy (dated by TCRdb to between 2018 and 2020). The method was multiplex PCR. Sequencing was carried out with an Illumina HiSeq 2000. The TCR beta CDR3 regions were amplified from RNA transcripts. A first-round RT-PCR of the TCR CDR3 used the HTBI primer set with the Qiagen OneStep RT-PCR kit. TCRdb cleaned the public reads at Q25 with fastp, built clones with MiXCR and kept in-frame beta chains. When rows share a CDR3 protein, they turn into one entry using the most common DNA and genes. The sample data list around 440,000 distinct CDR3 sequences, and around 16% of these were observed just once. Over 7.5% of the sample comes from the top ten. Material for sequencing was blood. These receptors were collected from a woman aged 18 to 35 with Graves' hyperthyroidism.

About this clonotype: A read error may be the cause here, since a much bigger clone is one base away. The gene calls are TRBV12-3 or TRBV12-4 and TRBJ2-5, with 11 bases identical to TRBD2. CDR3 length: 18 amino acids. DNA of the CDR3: TGTGCCGGCAGTTTGGTGCTAGCGGGAGGCTCCTACCAAGAGACCCAGTACTTC. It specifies CAGSLVLAGGSYQETQYF.

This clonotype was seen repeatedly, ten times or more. CDR3 nucleotides: TGCAGTGCTAGAGGGGGGGATCAGCCCCAGCATTTT. Encoded protein: CSARGGDQPQHF. The chain couples TRBV20-1 to TRBJ1-5; tentative D call: TRBD1 (5 bases). The CDR3 extends over 12 amino acids. Trimming removed 1 base at V and 5 bases at J, with 6 bases between. Germline assignment: CDR1 DFQATT and CDR2 SNEGSKA (reference sequence).

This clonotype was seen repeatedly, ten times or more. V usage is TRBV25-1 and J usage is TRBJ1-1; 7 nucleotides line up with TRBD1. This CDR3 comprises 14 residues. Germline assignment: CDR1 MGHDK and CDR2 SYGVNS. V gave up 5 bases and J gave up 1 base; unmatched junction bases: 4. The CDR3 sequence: CASSPYRGNTEAFF. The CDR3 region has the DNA TGTGCCAGCAGTCCTTACAGGGGGAACACTGAAGCTTTCTTT.

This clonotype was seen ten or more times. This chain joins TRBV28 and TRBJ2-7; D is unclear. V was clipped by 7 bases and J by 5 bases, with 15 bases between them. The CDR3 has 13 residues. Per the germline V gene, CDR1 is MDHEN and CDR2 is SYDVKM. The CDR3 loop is CASNKGGVHEQYF. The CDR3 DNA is TGTGCCAGCAACAAAGGTGGGGTTCACGAGCAGTACTTC.

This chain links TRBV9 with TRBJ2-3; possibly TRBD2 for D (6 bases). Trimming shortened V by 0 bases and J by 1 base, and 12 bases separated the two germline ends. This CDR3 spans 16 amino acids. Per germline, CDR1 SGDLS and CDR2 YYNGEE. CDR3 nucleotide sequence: TGTGCCAGCAGCGTAGGAGTCGGGAGCGGCACAGATACGCAGTATTTT. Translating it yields CASSVGVGSGTDTQYF.

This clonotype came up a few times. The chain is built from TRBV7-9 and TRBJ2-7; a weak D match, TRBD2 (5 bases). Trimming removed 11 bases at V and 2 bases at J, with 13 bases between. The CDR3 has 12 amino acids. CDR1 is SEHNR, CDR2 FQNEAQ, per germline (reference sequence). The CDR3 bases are TGTGCCGGGGAATCCGGGACCTACGAGCAGTACTTC. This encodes CAGESGTYEQYF.

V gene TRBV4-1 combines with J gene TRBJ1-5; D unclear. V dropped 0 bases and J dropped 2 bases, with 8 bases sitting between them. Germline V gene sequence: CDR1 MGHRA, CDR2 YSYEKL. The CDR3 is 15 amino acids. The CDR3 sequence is CASSQDLGGNQPQHF. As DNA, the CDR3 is TGCGCCAGCAGCCAAGATCTGGGAGGCAATCAGCCCCAGCATTTT.

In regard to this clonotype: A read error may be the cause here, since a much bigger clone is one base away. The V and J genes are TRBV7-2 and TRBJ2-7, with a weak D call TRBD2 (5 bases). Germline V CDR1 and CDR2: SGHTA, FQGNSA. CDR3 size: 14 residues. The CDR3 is CSSSRQRSAPEQYF. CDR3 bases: TGTTCCAGCAGCCGTCAGCGGTCAGCCCCCGAGCAGTACTTC.

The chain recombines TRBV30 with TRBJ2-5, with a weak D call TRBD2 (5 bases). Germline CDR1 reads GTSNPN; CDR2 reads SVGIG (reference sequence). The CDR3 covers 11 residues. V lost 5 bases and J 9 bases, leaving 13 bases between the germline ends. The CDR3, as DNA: TGTGCCTGGTGTCATTCGGAGGCCCAGTACTTC. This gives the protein CAWCHSEAQYF.

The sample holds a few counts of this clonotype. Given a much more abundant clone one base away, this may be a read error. Written as DNA, the CDR3 is TGTGCCAGCAGGCGGGAAGAACATGAAGCTTGCTTT. Protein product: CASRREEHEACF. This sequence joins TRBV2 and TRBJ1-1; no firm D call. In germline, CDR1 is SNHLY, CDR2 FYNNEI. The CDR3 is 12 residues long.

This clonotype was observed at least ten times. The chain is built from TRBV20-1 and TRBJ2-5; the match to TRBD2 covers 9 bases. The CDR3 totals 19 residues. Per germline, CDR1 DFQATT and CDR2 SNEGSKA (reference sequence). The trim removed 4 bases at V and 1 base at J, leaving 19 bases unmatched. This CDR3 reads CSATGVTPSGGPLQETQYF. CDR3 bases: TGCAGTGCTACTGGAGTCACTCCAAGCGGGGGGCCCCTCCAAGAGACCCAGTACTTC.

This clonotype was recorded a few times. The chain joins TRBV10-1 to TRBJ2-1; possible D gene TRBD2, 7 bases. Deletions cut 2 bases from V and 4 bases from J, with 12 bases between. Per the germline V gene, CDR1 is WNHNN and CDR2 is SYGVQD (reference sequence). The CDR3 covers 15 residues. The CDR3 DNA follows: TGCGCCAGCAGTGAGCGGGGGGCACCTTACAATGAGCAGTTCTTC. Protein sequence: CASSERGAPYNEQFF.

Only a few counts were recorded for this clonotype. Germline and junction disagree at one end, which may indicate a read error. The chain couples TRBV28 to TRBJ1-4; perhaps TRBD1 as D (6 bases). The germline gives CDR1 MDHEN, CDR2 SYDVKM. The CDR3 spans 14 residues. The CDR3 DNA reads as TGTGCCAGCCTCCCCGGGACAACCAATGAAAAACTGTTTTTT. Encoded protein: CASLPGTTNEKLFF. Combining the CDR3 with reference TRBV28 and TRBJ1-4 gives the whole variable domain DVKVTQSSRYLVKRTGEKVFLECVQDMDHENMFWYRQDPGLGLRLIYFSYDVKMKEKGDIPEGYSVSREKKERFSLILESASTNQTSMYLCASLPGTTNEKLFFGSGTQLSVL.

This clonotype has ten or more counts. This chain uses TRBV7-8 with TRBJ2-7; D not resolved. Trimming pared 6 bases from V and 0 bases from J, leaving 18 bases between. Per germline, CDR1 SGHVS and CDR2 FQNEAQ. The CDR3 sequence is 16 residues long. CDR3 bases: TGTGCCAGCAGGCCAGGTGGGCCCGCTCCCTCCTACGAGCAGTACTTC. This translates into CASRPGGPAPSYEQYF.

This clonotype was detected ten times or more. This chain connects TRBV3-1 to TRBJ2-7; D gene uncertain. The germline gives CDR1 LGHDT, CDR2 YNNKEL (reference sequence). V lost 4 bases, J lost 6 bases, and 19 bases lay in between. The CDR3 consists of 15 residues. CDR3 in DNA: TGTGCCAGCAGCCTTGGCTCTGGGCTAACGGTCGAGCAGTACTTC. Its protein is CASSLGSGLTVEQYF.

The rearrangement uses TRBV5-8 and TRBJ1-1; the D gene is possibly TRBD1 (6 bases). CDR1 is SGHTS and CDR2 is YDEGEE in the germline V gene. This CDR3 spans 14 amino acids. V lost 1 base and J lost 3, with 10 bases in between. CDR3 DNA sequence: TGTGCCAGCAGCTTGTACAGGGACCACACTGAAGCTTTCTTT. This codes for CASSLYRDHTEAFF.

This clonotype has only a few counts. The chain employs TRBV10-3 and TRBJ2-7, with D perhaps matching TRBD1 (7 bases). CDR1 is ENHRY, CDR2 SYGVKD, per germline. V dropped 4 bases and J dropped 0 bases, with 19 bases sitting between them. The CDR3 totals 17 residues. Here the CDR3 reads CAISGRQGGRLSYEQYF. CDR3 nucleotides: TGTGCCATCAGTGGTAGACAGGGAGGAAGGCTCTCCTACGAGCAGTACTTC.

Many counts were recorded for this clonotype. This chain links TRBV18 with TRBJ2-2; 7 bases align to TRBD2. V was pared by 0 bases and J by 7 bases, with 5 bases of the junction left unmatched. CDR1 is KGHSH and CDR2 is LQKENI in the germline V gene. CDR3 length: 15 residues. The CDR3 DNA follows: TGTGCCAGCTCACCACCGGGGAGGGCCAACGGGGAGCTGTTTTTT. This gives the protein CASSPPGRANGELFF.

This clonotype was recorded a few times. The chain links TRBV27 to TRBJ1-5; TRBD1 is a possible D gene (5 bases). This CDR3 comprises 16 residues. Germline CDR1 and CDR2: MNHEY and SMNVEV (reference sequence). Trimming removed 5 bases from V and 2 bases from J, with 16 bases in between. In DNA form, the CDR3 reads TGTGCCAGCAGTAACCCCCCGGGGCGGGGCAATCAGCCCCAGCATTTT. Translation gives CASSNPPGRGNQPQHF.

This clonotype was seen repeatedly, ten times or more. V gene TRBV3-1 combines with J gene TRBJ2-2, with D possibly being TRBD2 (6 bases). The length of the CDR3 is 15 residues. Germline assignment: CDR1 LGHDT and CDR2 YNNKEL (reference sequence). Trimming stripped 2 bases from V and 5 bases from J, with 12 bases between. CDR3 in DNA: TGTGCCAGCAGCCAAATGGAGGGTGGAACCGGGGAGCTGTTTTTT. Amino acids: CASSQMEGGTGELFF.

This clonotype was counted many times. The CDR3 here is CSARDLNGPSYNEQFF. DNA of the CDR3: TGCAGTGCTAGAGATCTAAACGGACCCTCCTACAATGAGCAGTTCTTC. The chain combines TRBV20-1 with TRBJ2-1; D ambiguous. The ends were cut back, 0 bases at V and 0 bases at J, with 12 bases in the middle. The CDR3 sequence is 16 residues long. Per germline, CDR1 DFQATT and CDR2 SNEGSKA (reference sequence).

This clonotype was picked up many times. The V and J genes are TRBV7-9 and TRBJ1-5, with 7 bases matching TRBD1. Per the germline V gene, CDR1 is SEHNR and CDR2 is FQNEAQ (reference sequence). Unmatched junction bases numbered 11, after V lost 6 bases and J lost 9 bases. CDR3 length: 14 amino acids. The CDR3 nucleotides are TGTGCCAGCAGTTCGACAGGGCGCCGAAGGCCCCAGCATTTT. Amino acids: CASSSTGRRRPQHF.

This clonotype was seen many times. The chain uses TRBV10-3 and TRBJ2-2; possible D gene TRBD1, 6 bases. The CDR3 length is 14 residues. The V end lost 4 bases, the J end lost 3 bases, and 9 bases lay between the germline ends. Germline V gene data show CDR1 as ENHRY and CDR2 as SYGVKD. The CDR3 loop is CAISVHRDTGELFF. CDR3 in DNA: TGTGCCATCAGTGTTCACAGGGACACCGGGGAGCTGTTTTTT.

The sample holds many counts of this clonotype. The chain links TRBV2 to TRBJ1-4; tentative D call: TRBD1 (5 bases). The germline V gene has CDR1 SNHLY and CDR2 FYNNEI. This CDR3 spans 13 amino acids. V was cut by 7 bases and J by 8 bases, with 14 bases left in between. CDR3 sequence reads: CASIGQGIEKLFF. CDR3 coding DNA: TGTGCCAGCATCGGCCAGGGAATCGAAAAACTGTTTTTT.

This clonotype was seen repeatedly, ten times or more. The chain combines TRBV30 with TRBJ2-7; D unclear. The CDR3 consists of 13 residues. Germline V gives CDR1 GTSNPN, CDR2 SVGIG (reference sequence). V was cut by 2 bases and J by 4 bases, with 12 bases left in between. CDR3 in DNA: TGTGCCTGGAGTCCCCTTGATACGTACGAGCAGTACTTC. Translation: CAWSPLDTYEQYF.

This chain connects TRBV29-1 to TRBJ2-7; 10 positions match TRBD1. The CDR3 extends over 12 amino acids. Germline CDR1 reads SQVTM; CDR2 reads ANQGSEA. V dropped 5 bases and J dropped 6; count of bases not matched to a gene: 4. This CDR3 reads CSVSRDRGEQYF. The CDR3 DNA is TGCAGCGTTAGCCGGGACAGGGGCGAGCAGTACTTC.

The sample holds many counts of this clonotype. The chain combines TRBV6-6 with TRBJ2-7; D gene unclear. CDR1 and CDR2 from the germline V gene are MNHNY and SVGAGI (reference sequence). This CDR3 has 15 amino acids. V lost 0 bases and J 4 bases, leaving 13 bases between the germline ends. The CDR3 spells CASSYSTGVRYEQYF. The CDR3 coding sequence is TGTGCCAGCAGTTACTCGACTGGGGTCCGATACGAGCAGTACTTC.

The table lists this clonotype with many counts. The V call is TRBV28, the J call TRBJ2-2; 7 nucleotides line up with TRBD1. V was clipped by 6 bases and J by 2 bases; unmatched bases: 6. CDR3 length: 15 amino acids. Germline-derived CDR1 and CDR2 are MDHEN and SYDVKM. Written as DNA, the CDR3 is TGTGCCAGCAGCCGCGGACAGGATAACACCGGGGAGCTGTTTTTT. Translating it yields CASSRGQDNTGELFF. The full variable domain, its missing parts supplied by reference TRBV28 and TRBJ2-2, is DVKVTQSSRYLVKRTGEKVFLECVQDMDHENMFWYRQDPGLGLRLIYFSYDVKMKEKGDIPEGYSVSREKKERFSLILESASTNQTSMYLCASSRGQDNTGELFFGEGSRLTVL.

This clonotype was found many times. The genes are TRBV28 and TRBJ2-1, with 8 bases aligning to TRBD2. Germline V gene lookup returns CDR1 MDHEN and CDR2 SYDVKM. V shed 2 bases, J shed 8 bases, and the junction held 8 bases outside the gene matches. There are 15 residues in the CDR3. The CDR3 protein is CASSLTGGARDEQFF. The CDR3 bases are TGTGCCAGCAGTTTAACCGGGGGGGCCAGAGATGAGCAGTTCTTC.

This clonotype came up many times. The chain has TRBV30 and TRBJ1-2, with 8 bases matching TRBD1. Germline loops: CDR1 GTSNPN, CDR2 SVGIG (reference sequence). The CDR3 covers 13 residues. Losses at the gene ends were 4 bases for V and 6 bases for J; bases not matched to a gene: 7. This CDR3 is CAWTGQGSHGYTF. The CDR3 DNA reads TGTGCCTGGACCGGACAGGGTTCCCATGGCTACACCTTC.

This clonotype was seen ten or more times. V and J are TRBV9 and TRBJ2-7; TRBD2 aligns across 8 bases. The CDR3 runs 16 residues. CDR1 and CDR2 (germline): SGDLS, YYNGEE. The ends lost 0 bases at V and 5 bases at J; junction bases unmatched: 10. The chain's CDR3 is CASSVAEREGLHEQYF. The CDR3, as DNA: TGTGCCAGCAGCGTAGCTGAACGGGAGGGCCTCCACGAGCAGTACTTC.

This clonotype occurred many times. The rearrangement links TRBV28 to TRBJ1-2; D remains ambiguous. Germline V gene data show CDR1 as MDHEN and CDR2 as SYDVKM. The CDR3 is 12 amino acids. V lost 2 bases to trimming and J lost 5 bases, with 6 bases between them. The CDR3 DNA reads TGTGCCAGCAGTTTACGCGGGTATGGCTACACCTTC. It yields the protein CASSLRGYGYTF.